A single sample is the source of the 13 T cell receptor beta chains below, sequenced in a study of blood T cells in healthy people across ages. PCR was performed a second time for about 6 to 11 cycles using a sample-barcoded 5' primer and a J-beta primer mix. TCRdb fed the 5' RACE reads into MiXCR, producing one record per CDR3 protein. The profile shows about 1.1 million distinct CDR3 sequences, roughly two fifths of them singletons. The specimen was blood. These receptors all come from a man between 18 and 29 years old in good health.

The chain is built from TRBV4-1 and TRBJ1-4; 7 bases line up with TRBD1. CDR1 MGHRA and CDR2 YSYEKL come from the germline V gene. After removal of 4 bases from V and 6 bases from J, the junction contained 8 bases not matched to a gene. The length of the CDR3 is 15 residues. DNA for the CDR3: TGCGCCAGCAGCCCGACAGGGAGGAAAGATGAAAAACTGTTTTTT. Translation gives CASSPTGRKDEKLFF.

The chain recombines TRBV7-2 with TRBJ2-7, with a possible D match to TRBD1 (5 bases). V dropped 7 bases and J dropped 1 base, with 11 bases sitting between them. The CDR3 spans 13 residues. Germline V CDR1 and CDR2: SGHTA, FQGNSA. CDR3 loop: CASTKTVSYEQYF. CDR3 DNA sequence: TGTGCCAGCACCAAGACAGTTTCCTACGAGCAGTACTTC.

This clonotype was observed at least ten times. The J gene is TRBJ2-7, the V gene TRBV29-1; D gene unclear. Germline V lookup: CDR1 SQVTM, CDR2 ANQGSEA. The V end lost 4 bases, the J end lost 4 bases, and 8 bases lay between the germline ends. This CDR3 contains 11 residues. The CDR3 spells CSVGPPYEQYF. DNA for the CDR3: TGCAGCGTTGGCCCCCCATACGAGCAGTACTTC.

This clonotype has just one count. The genes are TRBV30 and TRBJ2-3, with D hard to call. Germline CDR1 is GTSNPN and CDR2 is SVGIG (reference sequence). The CDR3 has 14 amino acids. Trimming removed 4 bases at V and 0 bases at J, with 11 bases between. DNA for the CDR3: TGTGCCTGGAACGCGGACGTTAGCACAGATACGCAGTATTTT. Translation: CAWNADVSTDTQYF. The full variable domain, in which reference TRBV30 and TRBJ2-3 provide the parts outside the CDR3, is SQTIHQWPATLVQPVGSPLSLECTVEGTSNPNLYWYRQAAGRGLQLLFYSVGIGQISSEVPQNLSASRPQDRQFILSSKKLLLSDSGFYLCAWNADVSTDTQYFGPGTRLTVL.

In its sample, this clonotype was seen many times. The chain joins TRBV12-3 or TRBV12-4 to TRBJ2-4, with a tentative D call TRBD1 (6 bases). The CDR3 is 13 amino acids. V was pared by 10 bases and J by 7 bases, with 17 bases between. CDR3 in DNA: TGTGCCATATCGACAGGTCTCTTGAACATTCAGTACTTC. This codes for CAISTGLLNIQYF.

The table lists this clonotype with a few counts. The chain employs TRBV5-1 and TRBJ1-2; D gene unclear. V dropped 0 bases and J dropped 5 bases, with 14 bases sitting between them. The CDR3 has 15 residues. Germline assignment: CDR1 SGHRS and CDR2 YFSETQ. The CDR3 loop reads CASSLDEATLYGYTF. DNA of the CDR3: TGCGCCAGCAGCTTGGACGAAGCAACTTTATATGGCTACACCTTC.

In its sample, this clonotype was seen a few times. The chain has TRBV7-2 and TRBJ1-2; D is ambiguous. The CDR3 extends over 13 amino acids. Germline V gene lookup returns CDR1 SGHTA and CDR2 FQGNSA. The ends were cut back, 0 bases at V and 7 bases at J, with 9 bases in the middle. The CDR3 is CASSLAQDSGYTF. The CDR3 nucleotides are TGTGCCAGCAGCTTAGCTCAGGATTCTGGCTACACCTTC.

The sample holds a few counts of this clonotype. The rearrangement uses TRBV5-1 and TRBJ1-1, with D unclear. The CDR3 is 17 residues long. With 0 bases removed from V and 0 bases from J, the gap between germline ends came to 15 bases. CDR1 and CDR2 (germline): SGHRS, YFSETQ. CDR3 DNA: TGCGCCAGCAGCTTGGACGGGTTCGTTGGGGTGAACACTGAAGCTTTCTTT. It encodes CASSLDGFVGVNTEAFF.

This clonotype showed up just once. The gene calls are TRBV20-1 and TRBJ1-5; D is unclear. V dropped 7 bases and J dropped 2 bases, with 6 bases sitting between them. Germline-derived CDR1 and CDR2 are DFQATT and SNEGSKA (reference sequence). This CDR3 contains 11 residues. The chain's CDR3 is CSVSGNQPQHF. The CDR3 bases are TGCAGTGTTTCTGGCAATCAGCCCCAGCATTTT.

The rearrangement joins TRBV29-1 to TRBJ1-2; D gene ambiguous. The CDR3 covers 11 residues. Trimming cost V 3 bases and J 8 bases, with 10 bases left between them. CDR1 is SQVTM, CDR2 ANQGSEA, per germline. The CDR3 DNA reads as TGCAGCGTTGAGTATGTCGGGGGCTACACCTTC. Translated: CSVEYVGGYTF. Full variable domain (outside the CDR3, taken from reference TRBV29-1 and TRBJ1-2): SAVISQKPSRDICQRGTSLTIQCQVDSQVTMMFWYRQQPGQSLTLIATANQGSEATYESGFVIDKFPISRPNLTFSTLTVSNMSPEDSSIYLCSVEYVGGYTFGSGTRLTVV.

The chain recombines TRBV29-1 with TRBJ1-2; D is unresolved. There are 13 residues in the CDR3. Germline-derived CDR1 and CDR2 are SQVTM and ANQGSEA. Trimming pared 7 bases from V and 4 bases from J, leaving 16 bases between. This chain's CDR3 is CSATRELSYGYTF. The CDR3 bases are TGCAGCGCCACCCGGGAGTTGAGCTATGGCTACACCTTC.

This clonotype showed up just a few times. The rearrangement joins TRBV20-1 to TRBJ1-2; D is unresolved. Germline V lookup: CDR1 DFQATT, CDR2 SNEGSKA (reference sequence). This CDR3 contains 17 residues. The V end was cut by 7 bases, the J end by 2 bases, with 26 bases between. CDR3 DNA: TGCAGTGTCTACCCCTTCTCGGCCTCGGGAAACAACTATGGCTACACCTTC. It translates to CSVYPFSASGNNYGYTF.

The chain carries TRBV12-3 or TRBV12-4 and TRBJ1-1; D remains unclear. Trimming shortened V by 7 bases and J by 10 bases, and 22 bases separated the two germline ends. The length of the CDR3 is 14 residues. The CDR3 nucleotides are TGTGCCAGCACTCCTTTAGCCCCGGCCGGTGGAGCTTTCTTT. The encoded protein is CASTPLAPAGGAFF.